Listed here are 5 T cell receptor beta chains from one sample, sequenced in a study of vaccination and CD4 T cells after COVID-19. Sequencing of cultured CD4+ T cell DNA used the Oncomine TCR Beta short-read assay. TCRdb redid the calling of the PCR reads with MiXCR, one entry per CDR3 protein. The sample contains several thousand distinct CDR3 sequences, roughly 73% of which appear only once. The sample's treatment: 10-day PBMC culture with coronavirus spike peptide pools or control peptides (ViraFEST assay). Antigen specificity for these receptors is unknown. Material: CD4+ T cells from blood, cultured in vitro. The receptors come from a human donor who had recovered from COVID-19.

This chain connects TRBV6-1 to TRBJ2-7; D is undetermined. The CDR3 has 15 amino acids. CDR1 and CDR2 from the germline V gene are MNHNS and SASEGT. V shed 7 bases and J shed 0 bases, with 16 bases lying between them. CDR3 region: CASINAGSSSYEQYF. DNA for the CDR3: TGTGCCAGCATTAACGCAGGTTCGAGCTCCTACGAGCAGTACTTC.

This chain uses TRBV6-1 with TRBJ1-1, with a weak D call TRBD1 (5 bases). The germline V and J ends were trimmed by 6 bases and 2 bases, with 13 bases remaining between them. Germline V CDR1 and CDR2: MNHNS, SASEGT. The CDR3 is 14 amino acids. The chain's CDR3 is CASRDGTLNTEAFF. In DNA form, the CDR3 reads TGTGCCAGCAGAGACGGGACCCTTAACACTGAAGCTTTCTTT.

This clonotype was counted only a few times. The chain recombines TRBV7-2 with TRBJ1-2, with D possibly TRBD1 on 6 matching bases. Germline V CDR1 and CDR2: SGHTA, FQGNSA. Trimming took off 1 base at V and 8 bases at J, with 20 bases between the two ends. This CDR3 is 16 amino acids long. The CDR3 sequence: CASSLVGGQQGLGYTF. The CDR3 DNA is TGTGCCAGCAGCTTAGTAGGGGGTCAACAGGGTCTGGGCTACACCTTC.

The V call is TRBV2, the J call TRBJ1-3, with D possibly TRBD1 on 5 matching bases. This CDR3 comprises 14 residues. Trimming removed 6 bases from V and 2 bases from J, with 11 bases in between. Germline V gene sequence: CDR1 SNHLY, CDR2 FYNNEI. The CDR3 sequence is CASRGGGAGNTIYF. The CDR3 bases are TGTGCCAGCAGGGGGGGTGGGGCTGGAAACACCATATATTTT. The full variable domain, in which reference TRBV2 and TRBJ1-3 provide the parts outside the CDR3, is EPEVTQTPSHQVTQMGQEVILRCVPISNHLYFYWYRQILGQKVEFLVSFYNNEISEKSEIFDDQFSVERPDGSNFTLKIRSTKLEDSAMYFCASRGGGAGNTIYFGEGSWLTVV.

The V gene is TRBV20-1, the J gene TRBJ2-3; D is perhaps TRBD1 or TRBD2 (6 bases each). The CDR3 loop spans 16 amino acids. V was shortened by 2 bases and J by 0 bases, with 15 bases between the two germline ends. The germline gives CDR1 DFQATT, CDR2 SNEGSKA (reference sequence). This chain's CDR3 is CSARSEPGGSTDTQYF. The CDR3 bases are TGCAGTGCTAGATCAGAACCCGGGGGCAGCACAGATACGCAGTATTTT.